This T cell receptor (beta chain) was captured by sequencing in a study of CD8 T cells in ankylosing spondylitis. The CDR3 consists of 16 residues. Germline CDR1 reads SGHAT; CDR2 reads FQDESV (reference sequence). V lost 6 bases, J lost 1 base, and 10 bases stayed unmatched. TCRdb independently ran MiXCR on the 5' RACE reads; one entry per CDR3 protein. Counted here are 800,000 to 900,000 distinct CDR3 sequences, around 11% occurring once; the ten biggest clones make up about 0.49%. In regard to this clonotype: Its antigen remains unknown.

Study outcomes and limitations: Made up of eight or nine highly homologous variants, a TCR beta motif appeared characteristic of ankylosing spondylitis blood.

The rearrangement uses TRBV11-1 and TRBJ2-5, with 8 bases identical to TRBD1. This clonotype originated in a male donor with ankylosing spondylitis. The sequenced material came from blood, either unsorted or a sorted T cell fraction (not recorded which). CDR3: CASRPTGTGFQETQYF. In DNA form, the CDR3 reads TGTGCCAGCAGACCTACCGGGACAGGATTCCAAGAGACCCAGTACTTC.